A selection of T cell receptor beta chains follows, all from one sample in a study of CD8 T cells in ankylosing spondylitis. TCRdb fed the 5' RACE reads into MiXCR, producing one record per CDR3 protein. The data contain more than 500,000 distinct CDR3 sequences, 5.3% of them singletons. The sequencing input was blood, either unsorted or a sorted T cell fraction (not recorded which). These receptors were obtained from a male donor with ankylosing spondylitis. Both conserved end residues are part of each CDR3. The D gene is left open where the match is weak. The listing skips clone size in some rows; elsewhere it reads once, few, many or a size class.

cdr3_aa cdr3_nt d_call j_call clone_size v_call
CASRTGGIYTGELFF TGTGCCAGCAGGACAGGGGGCATTTACACCGGGGAGCTGTTTTTT TRBD1 TRBJ2-2 few TRBV6-2/TRBV6-3
CASNRVPYNSPLHF TGTGCCAGCAACAGGGTCCCTTACAATTCACCCCTCCACTTT . TRBJ1-6 many TRBV28
CASSVLVQGEAFF TGTGCCAGCAGTGTTCTTGTTCAGGGTGAAGCTTTCTTT . TRBJ1-1 many TRBV27
CASSHGQGMEAFF TGTGCCAGCAGCCACGGACAGGGAATGGAAGCTTTCTTT TRBD1 TRBJ1-1 many TRBV7-9
CASRSGQGLYEQYF TGCGCCAGCCGCTCGGGACAGGGACTCTACGAGCAGTACTTC TRBD1 TRBJ2-7 many TRBV5-1
CSARGAGVGETQYF TGCAGTGCTAGGGGGGCCGGGGTAGGGGAGACCCAGTACTTC . TRBJ2-5 many TRBV20-1
CASSQNTIYF TGTGCCAGCAGTCAAAACACCATATATTTT . TRBJ1-3 many TRBV12-3/TRBV12-4
CASSLVRSGGQPQHF TGTGCCAGCAGCTTAGTGCGATCAGGGGGTCAGCCCCAGCATTTT TRBD1 TRBJ1-5 . TRBV7-2
CASSQVEDSYNEQFF TGCGCCAGCAGCCAAGTCGAAGACTCCTACAATGAGCAGTTCTTC . TRBJ2-1 many TRBV4-1
CALGSQNTGELFF TGTGCCCTCGGGTCCCAGAACACCGGGGAGCTGTTTTTT . TRBJ2-2 many TRBV10-3
CSANGENSGANVLTF TGCAGTGCCAACGGGGAAAACTCTGGGGCCAACGTCCTGACTTTC . TRBJ2-6 many TRBV20-1
CASSERGDTLRETQYF TGCGCCAGTAGTGAGCGGGGGGACACTCTTCGGGAGACCCAGTACTTC TRBD2 TRBJ2-5 many TRBV5-1
CASRSYTIGSRNEQYF TGTGCCAGCAGGTCGTATACCATCGGGTCGCGAAACGAGCAGTACTTC . TRBJ2-7 many TRBV6-1
CASSLGVNYEQYF TGTGCCAGCAGCTTAGGGGTGAACTACGAGCAGTACTTC . TRBJ2-7 . TRBV7-2
CSVAGINYGYTF TGCAGCGTTGCGGGGATCAACTATGGCTACACCTTC . TRBJ1-2 few TRBV29-1
CASSSGGNRNEQFF TGCGCCAGCAGCTCGGGGGGGAACAGGAATGAGCAGTTCTTC TRBD2 TRBJ2-1 many TRBV5-1